This TCR beta chain was retrieved from a study of blood T cell repertoires in COVID-19. As for the study in general: The study drew acute and convalescent COVID-19 samples from the United States, Italy and Spain. The analysed material was cDNA or gDNA that came from T cells, B-cell-depleted T cells, or PBMCs.

The CDR3 length is 16 residues. CDR1 and CDR2 from the germline V gene are SNHLY and FYNNEI. J lost 0 bases, V lost 6 bases, and 8 bases had no gene match. In the authors' workflow: From reference gene primer amplification, estimates of nucleated cell counts were derived. Sequencing was performed with immunoSEQ multiplex PCR; in TCRdb, only in-frame clones are kept and a portion is missing. V, J and clone size derive from that table, while D and trimming were established from the DNA sequence. The sample lists just over 90,000 clones, about 90% occurring once. Sequenced: peripheral blood. The clonotype comes from a human donor with active COVID-19. The donor label of this sample is uncertain. The chain couples TRBV2 to TRBJ2-3; TRBD2 aligns across 8 bases. The CDR3, as DNA: TGTGCCAGCAGGGCCTTAGCGGGGCCCAGCACAGATACGCAGTATTTT. Translating it yields CASRALAGPSTDTQYF.